These 20 T cell receptor beta chains were sequenced from one sample in a study of a mutant IDH1 vaccine in newly diagnosed glioma. These receptors' antigens are unknown. Libraries were prepared by immunoSEQ multiplex PCR; TCRdb keeps only in-frame clonotypes and omits some of them. Among some 20,000 clones listed, almost 85% were seen once. Time point: week 47, end of study. The study gave 300 ug of mutant IDH1 20-mer peptide per vaccine dose, with topical imiquimod. The sample here was PBMCs, taken from a glioma patient whose treatment included an IDH1 peptide vaccine. These receptors all come from a man in his forties or fifties with glioma.

The rearrangement joins TRBV7-2 to TRBJ2-7; 7 bases agree with TRBD2. This CDR3 is 15 amino acids long. The trim removed 4 bases at V and 6 bases at J, leaving 12 bases unmatched. The germline V gene encodes CDR1 SGHTA and CDR2 FQGNSA. DNA for the CDR3: TGTGCCAGCAGCTATCCGGGAGGTCGAGTGGGCGAGCAGTACTTC. Its protein product is CASSYPGGRVGEQYF.

The rearrangement uses TRBV5-1 and TRBJ1-1; unclear D gene. V shed 0 bases and J shed 4 bases, with 13 bases lying between them. Germline V gives CDR1 SGHRS, CDR2 YFSETQ. The CDR3 loop spans 15 amino acids. The DNA for the CDR3 is TGCGCCAGCAGCTTGGCCCGGGGTTATGTCACTGAAGCTTTCTTT. Residues: CASSLARGYVTEAFF.

The chain joins TRBV5-1 to TRBJ2-7; D not resolved. The V gene lost 2 bases and the J gene lost 3 bases, with 12 bases spanning the gap. CDR1 SGHRS and CDR2 YFSETQ come from the germline V gene. The CDR3 consists of 14 residues. For the CDR3, the DNA is TGCGCCAGCAGCTTTGAAGGGCCCCTCTACGAGCAGTACTTC. This encodes CASSFEGPLYEQYF.

The chain links TRBV10-3 to TRBJ1-1, with TRBD1 matching 8 bases. The V gene end was trimmed by 11 bases and the J gene end by 3 bases; junction bases not matched to a gene: 8. CDR3 length equals 13 residues. In germline, CDR1 is ENHRY, CDR2 SYGVKD. The CDR3 nucleotides are TGTGCCGCCCCAGGGGGCGCCCACACTGAAGCTTTCTTT. It encodes CAAPGGAHTEAFF.

This clone was counted once. The J gene is TRBJ1-5, the V gene TRBV7-9; D is ambiguous. CDR1 SEHNR and CDR2 FQNEAQ come from the germline V gene (reference sequence). V lost 5 bases to trimming and J lost 9 bases, with 11 bases between them. The CDR3 runs 12 residues. For the CDR3, the DNA is TGTGCCAGCAGCCGCCCGGATGGGCCCCAGCATTTT. Residues: CASSRPDGPQHF.

V and J are TRBV7-2 and TRBJ2-7, with D tentatively TRBD1 (6 bases). The CDR3 runs 13 residues. Trimming removed 3 bases from V and 1 base from J, with 7 bases in between. Germline V CDR1 and CDR2: SGHTA, FQGNSA. This CDR3 reads CASSFTGSYEQYF. The CDR3 DNA sequence: TGTGCCAGCAGCTTCACAGGGTCCTACGAGCAGTACTTC.

The chain links TRBV28 to TRBJ1-5, with a weak D call TRBD1 (5 bases). Trimming shortened V by 6 bases and J by 7 bases, and 10 bases separated the two germline ends. Per germline, CDR1 MDHEN and CDR2 SYDVKM. The CDR3 has 12 residues. The CDR3 nucleotides are TGTGCCAGCAGCGGAGGGACCCAGCCCCAGCATTTT. Protein product: CASSGGTQPQHF.

The V and J genes are TRBV21-1 and TRBJ1-1; the table's D call TRBD1 went unverified against the DNA. TRBV21-1 is recorded as a pseudogene. There are 19 residues in the CDR3. CDR3 sequence (DNA): TGTGCCAGCAGCAAAGCGCTCAGGTTCGGAACAGGGGGCTGCACTGAAGCTTTCTTT. This translates into CASSKALRFGTGGCTEAFF.

This sequence joins TRBV7-3 and TRBJ2-7; 10 bases line up with TRBD1. J lost 3 bases, V lost 5 bases, and 10 bases had no gene match. CDR1 is SGHTA, CDR2 FQGTGA, per germline. This CDR3 is 16 amino acids long. The CDR3 nucleotides read TGTGCCAGCAGCCCAGGGACAGGGGCTGGGGGCTACGAGCAGTACTTC. Protein sequence: CASSPGTGAGGYEQYF.

The chain has TRBV5-6 and TRBJ2-1; no clear D gene. The V and J ends lost 0 bases and 2 bases respectively, with 3 bases between them. Germline CDR1 reads SGHDT; CDR2 reads YYEEEE. The CDR3 totals 13 residues. CDR3 bases: TGTGCCAGCAGCTTGGTACCCTACAATGAGCAGTTCTTC. Translated, it gives CASSLVPYNEQFF.

This clone has just one count. V is TRBV10-3 and J is TRBJ2-5; D gene unclear. Per germline, CDR1 ENHRY and CDR2 SYGVKD. V gave up 4 bases and J gave up 5 bases, with 8 bases separating them. This CDR3 contains 12 residues. CDR3 coding DNA: TGTGCCATCAGTGCGGTCCACGAGACCCAGTACTTC. Residues: CAISAVHETQYF.

This clone was observed a single time. The chain is built from TRBV29-1 and TRBJ2-4; D remains ambiguous. The germline V and J ends were trimmed by 5 bases and 6 bases, with 8 bases remaining between them. There are 11 residues in the CDR3. Germline V gives CDR1 SQVTM, CDR2 ANQGSEA. CDR3 loop: CSVRLLNIQYF. DNA for the CDR3: TGCAGCGTTAGACTGCTAAACATTCAGTACTTC.

This clone was counted only a few times. This chain connects TRBV19 to TRBJ1-1; D gene unclear. CDR1 is LNHDA and CDR2 is SQIVND in the germline V gene (reference sequence). The germline V and J ends were trimmed by 5 bases and 3 bases, with 7 bases remaining between them. The length of the CDR3 is 12 residues. In DNA, the CDR3 is TGTGCCAGTAGTCGAAGGTACACTGAAGCTTTCTTT. It specifies CASSRRYTEAFF.

This clone was seen a few times. The chain combines TRBV5-1 with TRBJ2-5; D is undetermined. This CDR3 comprises 13 residues. The V end was cut by 1 base, the J end by 5 bases, with 9 bases between. Germline CDR1 reads SGHRS; CDR2 reads YFSETQ. The CDR3 loop is CASSLLVSETQYF. The DNA for the CDR3 is TGCGCCAGCAGCTTGCTGGTCTCGGAGACCCAGTACTTC.

The chain is built from TRBV5-4 and TRBJ2-7; no clear D. Per the germline V gene, CDR1 is SGHNT and CDR2 is YYREEE (reference sequence). This CDR3 spans 15 amino acids. V was trimmed by 4 bases and J by 0 bases, leaving 14 bases between them. CDR3 nucleotide sequence: TGTGCCAGCAGCCTCGCAGGCCCGAGCTCCTACGAGCAGTACTTC. It translates to CASSLAGPSSYEQYF. The variable domain in full, completed from reference TRBV5-4 and TRBJ2-7, reads ETGVTQSPTHLIKTRGQQVTLRCSSQSGHNTVSWYQQALGQGPQFIFQYYREEENGRGNFPPRFSGLQFPNYSSELNVNALELDDSALYLCASSLAGPSSYEQYFGPGTRLTVT.

The J gene is TRBJ1-1, the V gene TRBV7-9; tentative D call: TRBD1 (5 bases). Germline V gene data show CDR1 as SEHNR and CDR2 as FQNEAQ (reference sequence). The CDR3 runs to 13 residues. Trimming pared 1 base from V and 10 bases from J, leaving 13 bases between. CDR3 residues: CASSLESGARAFF. The CDR3 coding sequence is TGTGCCAGCAGCTTAGAGTCCGGGGCTCGAGCTTTCTTT. The full variable domain, rest sourced from reference TRBV7-9 and TRBJ1-1, is DTGVSQNPRHKITKRGQNVTFRCDPISEHNRLYWYRQTLGQGPEFLTYFQNEAQLEKSRLLSDRFSAERPKGSFSTLEIQRTEQGDSAMYLCASSLESGARAFFGQGTRLTVV.

This clone was counted between two and nine times. The J gene is TRBJ2-7, the V gene TRBV6-7, with D perhaps assigned TRBD1 or TRBD2 (6 bases each). TRBV6-7 is marked as an open reading frame, function uncertain. V was clipped by 2 bases and J by 1 base, with 9 bases between them. The length of the CDR3 is 14 residues. The CDR3 sequence: CASSYRGGSYEQYF. The CDR3 nucleotides read TGTGCCAGCAGTTACCGAGGGGGGTCCTACGAGCAGTACTTC.

The chain uses TRBV18 and TRBJ2-7; 10 bases fit TRBD1. In germline, CDR1 is KGHSH, CDR2 LQKENI. The CDR3 contains 15 residues. V lost 0 bases to trimming and J lost 4 bases; unmatched junction nucleotides: 3. CDR3 coding DNA: TGTGCCAGCTCACCACCGGGACAGGGGATTTACGAGCAGTACTTC. This translates into CASSPPGQGIYEQYF.

This chain's CDR3 is CATSRGGETRETQYF. In DNA form, the CDR3 reads TGCGCCACCTCGAGGGGAGGTGAGACCCGAGAGACCCAGTACTTC. This sequence joins TRBV5-1 and TRBJ2-5, with D possibly matching TRBD2 (6 bases). This CDR3 has 15 amino acids. The germline CDR1 and CDR2 sequences are SGHRS and YFSETQ. Trimming took 9 bases from V and 4 from J, leaving 22 bases between them.

CDR3: CASRLGETQYF. Here the CDR3 DNA reads TGTGCCAGCAGGCTTGGGGAGACCCAGTACTTC. The V and J genes are TRBV6-6 and TRBJ2-5; unclear D gene. Trimming removed 6 bases at V and 5 bases at J, with 7 bases between. There are 11 residues in the CDR3. The germline V gene encodes CDR1 MNHNY and CDR2 SVGAGI (reference sequence).